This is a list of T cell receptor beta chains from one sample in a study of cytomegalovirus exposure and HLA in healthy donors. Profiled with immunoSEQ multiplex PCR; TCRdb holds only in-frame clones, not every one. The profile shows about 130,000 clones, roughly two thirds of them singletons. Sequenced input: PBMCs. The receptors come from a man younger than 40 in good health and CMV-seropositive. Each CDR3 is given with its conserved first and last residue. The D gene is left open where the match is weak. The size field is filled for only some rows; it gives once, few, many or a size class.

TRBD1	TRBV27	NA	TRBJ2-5	CATAPFLGQGLTQYF	TGTGCCACCGCTCCCTTCTTGGGACAGGGGTTAACCCAGTACTTC
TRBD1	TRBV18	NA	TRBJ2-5	CASSPKTGRETQYF	TGTGCCAGCTCACCAAAGACAGGGCGAGAGACCCAGTACTTC
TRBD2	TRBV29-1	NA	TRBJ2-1	CSVAPLAGVSEISYNEQFF	TGCAGCGTTGCTCCGCTAGCGGGAGTTTCCGAAATCTCCTACAATGAGCAGTTCTTC
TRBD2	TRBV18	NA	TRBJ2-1	CASSPRQGASGSSYNEQFF	TGTGCCAGCTCACCCAGACAGGGTGCTAGCGGGAGCTCCTACAATGAGCAGTTCTTC
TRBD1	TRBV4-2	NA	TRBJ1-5	CASSLDRVNQPQHF	TGTGCCAGCAGCCTCGACAGGGTCAATCAGCCCCAGCATTTT
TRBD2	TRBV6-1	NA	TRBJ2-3	CASSVLAGTTDTQYF	TGTGCCAGCAGTGTACTAGCGGGTACGACAGATACGCAGTATTTT
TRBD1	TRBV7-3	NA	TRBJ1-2	CASSLTRQGSYGYTF	TGTGCCAGCAGCTTAACCCGACAGGGTAGCTATGGCTACACCTTC
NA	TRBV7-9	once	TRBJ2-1	CACSLRDTIYNEQFF	TGTGCCTGCAGCTTACGGGATACTATTTACAATGAGCAGTTCTTC
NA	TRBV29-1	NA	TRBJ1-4	CTILSGRNEKLFF	TGCACCATCCTTTCGGGTCGAAATGAAAAACTGTTTTTT
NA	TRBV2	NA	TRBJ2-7	CASSDNYEQYF	TGTGCCAGCAGTGACAACTACGAGCAGTACTTC
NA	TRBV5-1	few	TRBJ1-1	CASSSRPRGSTEAFF	TGCGCCAGCAGCTCCCGACCGCGGGGGTCTACTGAAGCTTTCTTT
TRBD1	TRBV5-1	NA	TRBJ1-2	CASSPNRGEWGSYGYTF	TGCGCCAGCAGCCCCAACAGGGGAGAATGGGGATCCTATGGCTACACCTTC
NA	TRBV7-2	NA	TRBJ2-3	CASSGSFHGDTQYF	TGTGCCAGCAGCGGTTCGTTCCACGGAGATACGCAGTATTTT
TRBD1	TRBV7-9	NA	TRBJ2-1	CASSPSWTGLKNEQFF	TGTGCCAGCAGCCCGTCCTGGACAGGGCTTAAAAATGAGCAGTTCTTC
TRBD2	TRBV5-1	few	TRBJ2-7	CASRPIAGAYEQYF	TGCGCCAGCAGACCAATAGCGGGGGCCTACGAGCAGTACTTC